This TCR beta chain was sequenced for a study of a mutant IDH1 vaccine in newly diagnosed glioma. As concerns this clone: Its matching antigen is unknown.

Germline assignment: CDR1 SGHRS and CDR2 YFSETQ. The CDR3 is made up of 13 amino acids. V shed 0 bases and J shed 3 bases, with 7 bases lying between them. The assay was immunoSEQ multiplex PCR, and TCRdb's table has in-frame clones only and misses some. The sample lists around 50,000 clones, approximately 90% occurring once. Specified time point: week 5, during vaccination. Vaccination comprised doses that each held 300 ug of mutant IDH1 20-mer peptide, plus topical imiquimod. The material sequenced was PBMCs, taken from a glioma patient whose treatment included an IDH1 peptide vaccine. This clonotype was obtained from a woman between 40 and 55 years old with glioma. This chain joins TRBV5-1 and TRBJ2-7; D unclear. The CDR3 nucleotides are TGCGCCAGCAGCTTGGGTCGGAACTACGAGCAGTACTTC. Protein: CASSLGRNYEQYF.